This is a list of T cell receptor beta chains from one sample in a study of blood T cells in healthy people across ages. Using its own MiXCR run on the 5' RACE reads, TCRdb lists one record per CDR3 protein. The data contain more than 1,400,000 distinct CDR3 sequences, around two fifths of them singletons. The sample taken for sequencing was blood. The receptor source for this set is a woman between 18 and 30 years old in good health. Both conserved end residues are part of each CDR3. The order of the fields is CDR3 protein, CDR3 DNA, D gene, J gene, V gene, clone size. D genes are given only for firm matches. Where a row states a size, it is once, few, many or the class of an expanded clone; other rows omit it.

CDR3aa: CASSTNRDWNEQFF
CDR3nt: TGTGCCAGCAGCACAAACAGGGACTGGAATGAGCAGTTCTTC
d_gene: NA
j_gene: TRBJ2-1
v_gene: TRBV7-9
abundance: NA

CDR3aa: CSARLSGTGGFMVDNEQFF
CDR3nt: TGCAGTGCTAGGTTATCCGGGACAGGGGGCTTTATGGTCGACAATGAGCAGTTCTTC
d_gene: TRBD1
j_gene: TRBJ2-1
v_gene: TRBV20-1
abundance: NA

CDR3aa: CASSQRTSGWNEQFF
CDR3nt: TGTGCCAGCAGCCAGAGGACTAGCGGATGGAATGAGCAGTTCTTC
d_gene: TRBD2
j_gene: TRBJ2-1
v_gene: TRBV7-2
abundance: few

CDR3aa: CASSLGETSDPYNEQFF
CDR3nt: TGTGCCAGCAGCTTGGGGGAGACTAGCGACCCCTACAATGAGCAGTTCTTC
d_gene: TRBD2
j_gene: TRBJ2-1
v_gene: TRBV7-9
abundance: NA

CDR3aa: CASSLWFNEQYF
CDR3nt: TGTGCCAGCAGCTTGTGGTTCAACGAGCAGTACTTC
d_gene: NA
j_gene: TRBJ2-7
v_gene: TRBV7-2
abundance: few

CDR3aa: CASSFRPRDSPLHF
CDR3nt: TGTGCCAGCAGTTTCAGACCCCGGGATTCACCCCTCCACTTT
d_gene: NA
j_gene: TRBJ1-6
v_gene: TRBV12-3/TRBV12-4
abundance: NA

CDR3aa: CASSPAGQGDYEQYF
CDR3nt: TGTGCCAGCAGCCCCGCAGGACAGGGAGACTACGAGCAGTACTTC
d_gene: TRBD1
j_gene: TRBJ2-7
v_gene: TRBV7-9
abundance: NA

CDR3aa: CASTRKGGFYNSPLHF
CDR3nt: TGTGCCAGCACCAGAAAAGGGGGCTTCTATAATTCACCCCTCCACTTT
d_gene: TRBD1
j_gene: TRBJ1-6
v_gene: TRBV28
abundance: NA

CDR3aa: CASSLAYRDIDSPPHF
CDR3nt: TGCGCCAGCAGCTTGGCATACAGGGATATTGATTCACCCCCCCACTTT
d_gene: NA
j_gene: TRBJ1-6
v_gene: TRBV5-1
abundance: NA

CDR3aa: CAIWGGDGNQPQHF
CDR3nt: TGTGCCATCTGGGGAGGGGATGGCAATCAGCCCCAGCATTTT
d_gene: NA
j_gene: TRBJ1-5
v_gene: TRBV10-3
abundance: NA

CDR3aa: CASTWEDASTDTQYF
CDR3nt: TGTGCCAGCACGTGGGAAGACGCTAGCACAGATACGCAGTATTTT
d_gene: NA
j_gene: TRBJ2-3
v_gene: TRBV6-6
abundance: NA

CDR3aa: CASSPGQGGLYEQYF
CDR3nt: TGTGCCAGCAGTCCTGGACAGGGGGGGCTCTACGAGCAGTACTTC
d_gene: TRBD1
j_gene: TRBJ2-7
v_gene: TRBV7-6
abundance: NA

CDR3aa: CASSYSTGDNSPLHF
CDR3nt: TGTGCCAGCAGTTACTCGACAGGGGACAATTCACCCCTCCACTTT
d_gene: TRBD1
j_gene: TRBJ1-6
v_gene: TRBV6-5
abundance: NA

CDR3aa: CAISEPPGQGNSDTQYF
CDR3nt: TGTGCCATCAGTGAGCCGCCGGGACAGGGGAATTCAGATACGCAGTATTTT
d_gene: TRBD1
j_gene: TRBJ2-3
v_gene: TRBV10-3
abundance: NA

CDR3aa: CASSRSTGEQFF
CDR3nt: TGTGCCAGCAGCCGCTCGACAGGGGAGCAGTTCTTC
d_gene: TRBD1
j_gene: TRBJ2-1
v_gene: TRBV4-2
abundance: NA

CDR3aa: CASIDPKSENSNEKLFF
CDR3nt: TGTGCCAGCATCGATCCGAAATCAGAAAACTCTAATGAAAAACTGTTTTTT
d_gene: NA
j_gene: TRBJ1-4
v_gene: TRBV21-1
abundance: NA

CDR3aa: CASSYSTGVYEQYF
CDR3nt: TGTGCCAGCAGTTACTCAACAGGGGTCTACGAGCAGTACTTC
d_gene: TRBD1
j_gene: TRBJ2-7
v_gene: TRBV6-5
abundance: few

CDR3aa: CASSDIWGGEDYNEQYF
CDR3nt: TGTGCCAGCAGTGATATTTGGGGGGGAGAAGACTACAATGAGCAGTACTTC
d_gene: TRBD2
j_gene: TRBJ2-7
v_gene: TRBV25-1
abundance: once

CDR3aa: CASGYHQAVTEAFF
CDR3nt: TGCGCCAGCGGATATCATCAGGCTGTCACTGAAGCTTTCTTT
d_gene: NA
j_gene: TRBJ1-1
v_gene: TRBV5-1
abundance: few

CDR3aa: CSARELEGYGYTF
CDR3nt: TGCAGTGCTAGAGAGTTGGAGGGCTATGGCTACACCTTC
d_gene: NA
j_gene: TRBJ1-2
v_gene: TRBV20-1
abundance: few

CDR3aa: CASSLYSGSPYNEQYF
CDR3nt: TGTGCCAGCAGCTTATATAGCGGGAGCCCCTACAATGAGCAGTACTTC
d_gene: TRBD2
j_gene: TRBJ2-5
v_gene: TRBV7-6
abundance: NA

CDR3aa: CASSYSPTPQAETQYF
CDR3nt: TGTGCCAGCAGTTACTCCCCGACACCCCAAGCGGAGACCCAGTACTTC
d_gene: NA
j_gene: TRBJ2-5
v_gene: TRBV6-5
abundance: few

CDR3aa: CASSLSMRGVYGYTF
CDR3nt: TGTGCCAGCAGTTTATCGATGCGGGGAGTCTATGGCTACACCTTC
d_gene: NA
j_gene: TRBJ1-2
v_gene: TRBV27
abundance: NA

CDR3aa: CASIIAGIYNEQFF
CDR3nt: TGTGCCAGCATTATAGCGGGGATCTACAATGAGCAGTTCTTC
d_gene: TRBD2
j_gene: TRBJ2-1
v_gene: TRBV12-3/TRBV12-4
abundance: few

CDR3aa: CAIKPSGDYNEQFF
CDR3nt: TGTGCCATCAAGCCCAGCGGGGATTACAATGAGCAGTTCTTC
d_gene: TRBD2
j_gene: TRBJ2-1
v_gene: TRBV10-3
abundance: many

CDR3aa: CASSEVRDGGYTF
CDR3nt: TGTGCCAGCAGTGAAGTAAGGGACGGTGGCTACACCTTC
d_gene: NA
j_gene: TRBJ1-2
v_gene: TRBV2
abundance: NA

CDR3aa: CATGSYEQYF
CDR3nt: TGTGCCACTGGGTCCTACGAGCAGTACTTC
d_gene: NA
j_gene: TRBJ2-7
v_gene: TRBV28
abundance: NA